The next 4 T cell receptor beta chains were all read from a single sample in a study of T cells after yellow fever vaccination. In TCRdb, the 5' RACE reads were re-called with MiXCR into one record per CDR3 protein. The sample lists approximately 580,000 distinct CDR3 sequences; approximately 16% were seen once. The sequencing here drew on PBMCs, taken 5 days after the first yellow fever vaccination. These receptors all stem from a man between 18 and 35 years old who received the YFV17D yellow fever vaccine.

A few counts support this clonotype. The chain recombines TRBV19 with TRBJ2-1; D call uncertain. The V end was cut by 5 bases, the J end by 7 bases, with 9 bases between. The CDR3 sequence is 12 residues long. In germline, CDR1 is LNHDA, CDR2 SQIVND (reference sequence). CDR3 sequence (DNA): TGTGCCAGTAGTGATATGGGGAATGAGCAGTTCTTC. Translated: CASSDMGNEQFF.

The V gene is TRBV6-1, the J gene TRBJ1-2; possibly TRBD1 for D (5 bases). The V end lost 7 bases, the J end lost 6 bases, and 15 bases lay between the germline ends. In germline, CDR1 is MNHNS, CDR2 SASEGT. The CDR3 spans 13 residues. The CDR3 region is CASTETGGNGYTF. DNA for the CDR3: TGTGCCAGCACCGAGACGGGGGGGAATGGCTACACCTTC.

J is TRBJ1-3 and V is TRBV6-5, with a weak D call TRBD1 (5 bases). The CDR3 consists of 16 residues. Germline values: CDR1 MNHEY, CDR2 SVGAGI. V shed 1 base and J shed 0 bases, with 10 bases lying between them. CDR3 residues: CASSYYWGSSGNTIYF. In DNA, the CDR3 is TGTGCCAGCAGTTACTATTGGGGGTCCTCTGGAAACACCATATATTTT.

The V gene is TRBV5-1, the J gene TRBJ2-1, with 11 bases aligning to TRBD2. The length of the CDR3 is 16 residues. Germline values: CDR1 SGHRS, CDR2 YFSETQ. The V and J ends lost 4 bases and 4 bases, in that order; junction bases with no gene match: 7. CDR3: CASSQTRTSGYNEQFF. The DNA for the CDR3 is TGCGCCAGCAGCCAAACCCGGACTAGCGGGTACAATGAGCAGTTCTTC.